These 17 T cell receptor beta chains were sequenced from one sample in a study of T cell clonotyping in hematopoietic cell transplantation. This table comes from immunoSEQ multiplex PCR, and its TCRdb copy is limited to in-frame clones, with some not included. The table shows roughly 50,000 clones, with under 90% occurring only once. Time point described: recipient sample about 28 days before transplant, after cytoreduction. Sequenced here: peripheral blood mononuclear cells, sampled before stem cell transplant. The receptors shown here come from a man aged 60-69 years with biphenotypic leukemia. Some clones in this sample may be carry-over from other donors' samples.

This rearrangement joins TRBV7-3 to TRBJ2-2; TRBD1 matches at 10 bases. This CDR3 has 15 residues. V lost 5 bases, J lost 6 bases, and 6 bases stayed unmatched. Germline V gene sequence: CDR1 SGHTA, CDR2 FQGTGA. The CDR3 sequence is CASSQGQGYPGELFF. The CDR3, as DNA: TGTGCCAGCAGCCAGGGACAGGGGTATCCCGGGGAGCTGTTTTTT.

The gene calls are TRBV28 and TRBJ1-4, with a weak D call TRBD1 (6 bases). CDR1 MDHEN and CDR2 SYDVKM come from the germline V gene. V was trimmed by 3 bases and J by 1 base, leaving 9 bases between them. The length of the CDR3 is 15 residues. The CDR3 loop is CASSLRTVTNEKLFF. The CDR3, as DNA: TGTGCCAGCAGTTTGAGGACAGTAACTAATGAAAAACTGTTTTTT.

The V call is TRBV4-2, the J call TRBJ1-5; D ambiguous. The ends were cut back, 0 bases at V and 6 bases at J, with 15 bases in the middle. Germline CDR1 and CDR2: LGHNA and YNFKEQ. There are 16 residues in the CDR3. The CDR3 nucleotides are TGTGCCAGCAGCCAAGAGGGAGGAGGGTGGGGTCAGCCCCAGCATTTT. Protein product: CASSQEGGGWGQPQHF.

The chain has TRBV10-1 and TRBJ2-1; either TRBD1 or TRBD2 may fit D (5 bases each). Germline loops: CDR1 WNHNN, CDR2 SYGVQD (reference sequence). The CDR3 is 14 residues long. Trimming took 0 bases from V and 13 from J, leaving 16 bases between them. The CDR3 sequence: CASSESSTVGPQFF. The CDR3 DNA follows: TGCGCCAGCAGTGAGTCCTCAACGGTGGGACCACAGTTCTTC.

This rearrangement joins TRBV4-1 to TRBJ2-3; 13 bases map to TRBD2. The CDR3 covers 16 residues. V trimming: 4 bases; J trimming: 3 bases; junction bases outside the gene matches: 4. CDR1 is MGHRA and CDR2 is YSYEKL in the germline V gene. The DNA for the CDR3 is TGCGCCAGCAGCCTCCGGACTAGCGGGAGTACAGATACGCAGTATTTT. It codes for CASSLRTSGSTDTQYF.

V usage is TRBV7-6 and J usage is TRBJ2-7; no clear D. Germline V gene data show CDR1 as SGHVS and CDR2 as FNYEAQ. Trimming took 3 bases from V and 3 from J, leaving 12 bases between them. The CDR3 is made up of 14 amino acids. CDR3 nucleotides: TGTGCCAGCAGCTTTGACGGTCGGCTCTACGAGCAGTACTTC. Its protein is CASSFDGRLYEQYF. The full variable domain, rest sourced from reference TRBV7-6 and TRBJ2-7, is GAGVSQSPRYKVTKRGQDVALRCDPISGHVSLYWYRQALGQGPEFLTYFNYEAQQDKSGLPNDRFSAERPEGSISTLTIQRTEQRDSAMYRCASSFDGRLYEQYFGPGTRLTVT.

This chain connects TRBV20-1 to TRBJ1-4; D uncertain. Germline CDR1 DFQATT, CDR2 SNEGSKA (reference sequence). The CDR3 is 11 residues long. Trimming removed 3 bases from V and 8 bases from J, with 7 bases in between. The chain's CDR3 is CSARFREKLFF. In DNA, the CDR3 is TGCAGTGCTAGGTTTCGGGAAAAACTGTTTTTT.

The sample holds one count of this clone. V and J are TRBV28 and TRBJ1-1; no clear D. The ends were cut back, 3 bases at V and 2 bases at J, with 7 bases in the middle. CDR1 is MDHEN and CDR2 is SYDVKM in the germline V gene. The CDR3 has 13 residues. DNA for the CDR3: TGTGCCAGCAGTTTGTCTCGAAACACTGAAGCTTTCTTT. Amino acids: CASSLSRNTEAFF.

The gene calls are TRBV6-6 and TRBJ2-5, with 11 bases identical to TRBD2. The V segment lost 2 bases and the J segment 4 bases; nucleotides outside the gene matches: 6. The CDR3 has 16 residues. Germline CDR1 reads MNHNY; CDR2 reads SVGAGI (reference sequence). The CDR3 nucleotides are TGTGCCAGCAGTTACGTGACTAGCGGGAATGGAGAGACCCAGTACTTC. Translated: CASSYVTSGNGETQYF.

This clone occurred once. This chain connects TRBV7-2 to TRBJ2-3; 9 bases match TRBD2. CDR3 length equals 15 residues. Trimming took 4 bases from V and 2 from J; bases not matched to a gene: 4. CDR1 and CDR2 (germline): SGHTA, FQGNSA. CDR3 sequence reads: CASSSLAGFTDTQYF. CDR3 sequence (DNA): TGTGCCAGCAGCTCCCTAGCGGGGTTCACAGATACGCAGTATTTT.

The V call is TRBV28, the J call TRBJ2-5; 7 positions match TRBD2. V shed 5 bases and J 5 bases; nucleotides not matched to a gene: 5. CDR1 and CDR2 from the germline V gene are MDHEN and SYDVKM. The CDR3 sequence is 13 residues long. The CDR3 loop is CASSRLGGETQYF. CDR3 bases: TGTGCCAGCAGTAGACTGGGAGGGGAGACCCAGTACTTC.

The chain joins TRBV7-3 to TRBJ2-2; the D is unclear. The CDR3 has 14 amino acids. Germline V CDR1 and CDR2: SGHTA, FQGTGA. The V gene lost 6 bases and the J gene lost 6 bases, with 14 bases spanning the gap. Here the CDR3 DNA reads TGTGCCAGCAGACGAGATGTCTCGTCCGGGGAGCTGTTTTTT. Protein product: CASRRDVSSGELFF.

This chain connects TRBV30 to TRBJ2-7; the D gene is possibly TRBD2 (6 bases). Trimming left V 3 bases short and J 4 bases short, with 13 bases between. There are 13 residues in the CDR3. From germline, CDR1 is GTSNPN and CDR2 SVGIG (reference sequence). The CDR3 sequence: CAWRLARVYEQYF. CDR3 nucleotide sequence: TGTGCCTGGAGGCTAGCGAGAGTGTACGAGCAGTACTTC.

V usage is TRBV18 and J usage is TRBJ2-5; TRBD2 might be the D (7 bases). Looked up from germline, CDR1 is KGHSH and CDR2 is LQKENI. Trimming pared 2 bases from V and 1 base from J, leaving 14 bases between. The CDR3 loop spans 16 amino acids. The CDR3 here is CASSPSGGLSQETQYF. For the CDR3, the DNA is TGTGCCAGCTCACCATCGGGGGGCCTCTCCCAAGAGACCCAGTACTTC.

CDR3 sequence reads: CASRGSGSYEQYF. The CDR3 DNA reads TGTGCCAGCAGGGGGAGCGGGAGCTACGAGCAGTACTTC. The chain couples TRBV4-2 to TRBJ2-7; 8 bases are a match to TRBD2. The CDR3 covers 13 residues. Trimming cost V 6 bases and J 3 bases; bases outside gene matches: 4. The germline CDR1 and CDR2 sequences are LGHNA and YNFKEQ.

J is TRBJ2-2 and V is TRBV28; possibly TRBD2 for D (5 bases). V was clipped by 3 bases and J by 4 bases, with 24 bases between them. The germline CDR1 and CDR2 sequences are MDHEN and SYDVKM. The CDR3 has 19 amino acids. This CDR3 reads CASSLVASIGLGGTGELFF. The CDR3 DNA reads as TGTGCCAGCAGTTTGGTGGCTAGCATAGGTTTGGGTGGCACCGGGGAGCTGTTTTTT.

The CDR3 region has the DNA TGTGCCAGCAGTTTATATTCTCCTACATCGGTTGATAGCACAGATACGCAGTATTTT. Encoded protein: CASSLYSPTSVDSTDTQYF. This chain connects TRBV27 to TRBJ2-3; D not resolved. The CDR3 runs 19 residues. Trimming removed 1 base at V and 0 bases at J, with 20 bases between. CDR1 and CDR2 (germline): MNHEY, SMNVEV (reference sequence).